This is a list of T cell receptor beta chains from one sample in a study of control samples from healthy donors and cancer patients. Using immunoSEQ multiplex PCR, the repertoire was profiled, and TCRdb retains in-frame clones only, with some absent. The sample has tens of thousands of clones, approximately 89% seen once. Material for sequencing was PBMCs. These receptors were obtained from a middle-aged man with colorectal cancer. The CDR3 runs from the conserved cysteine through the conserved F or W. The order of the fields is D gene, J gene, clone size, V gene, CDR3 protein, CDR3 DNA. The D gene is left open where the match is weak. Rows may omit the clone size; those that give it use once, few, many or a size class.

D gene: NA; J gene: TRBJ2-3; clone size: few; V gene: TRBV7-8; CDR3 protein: CASSLGNQQYF; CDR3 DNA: TGTGCCAGCAGTCTGGGTAATCAGCAGTATTTT
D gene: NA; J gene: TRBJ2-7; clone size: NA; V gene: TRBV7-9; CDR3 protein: CASSSPGQLLSYEQYF; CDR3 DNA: TGTGCCAGCAGCTCCCCTGGACAGCTCCTCTCCTACGAGCAGTACTTC
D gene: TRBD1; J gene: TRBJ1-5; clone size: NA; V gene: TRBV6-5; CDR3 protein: CASSYSGTGVNQPQHF; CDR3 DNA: TGTGCCAGCAGTTACTCAGGGACAGGGGTGAATCAGCCCCAGCATTTT
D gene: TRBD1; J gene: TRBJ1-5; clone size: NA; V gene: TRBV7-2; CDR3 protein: CASSLTGAEQPQHF; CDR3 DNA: TGTGCCAGCAGCCTCACAGGGGCGGAACAGCCCCAGCATTTT
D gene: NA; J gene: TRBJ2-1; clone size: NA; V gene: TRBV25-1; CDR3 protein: CASTPLNEQFF; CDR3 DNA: TGTGCCAGCACTCCGCTCAATGAGCAGTTCTTC
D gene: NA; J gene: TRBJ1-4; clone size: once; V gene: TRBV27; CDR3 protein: CASRMRSTNEKLFF; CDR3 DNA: TGTGCCAGCAGAATGAGGTCAACTAATGAAAAACTGTTTTTT
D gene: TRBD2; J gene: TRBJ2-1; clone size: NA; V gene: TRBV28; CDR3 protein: CASSVSGRVGQFF; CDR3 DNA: TGTGCCAGCAGTGTTAGCGGGAGGGTTGGGCAGTTCTTC
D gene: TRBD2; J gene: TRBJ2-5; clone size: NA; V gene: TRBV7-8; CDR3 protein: CASSLGELLADKQETQYF; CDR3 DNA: TGTGCCAGCAGCTTAGGAGAGTTACTAGCGGACAAACAAGAGACCCAGTACTTC
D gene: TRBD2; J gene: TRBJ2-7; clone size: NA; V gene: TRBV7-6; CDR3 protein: CASSLGGTSGDYEQYF; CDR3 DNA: TGTGCCAGCAGCTTAGGTGGGACTAGCGGGGACTACGAGCAGTACTTC
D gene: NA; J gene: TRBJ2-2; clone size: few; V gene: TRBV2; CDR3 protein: CASSEALATGELFF; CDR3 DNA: TGTGCCAGCAGTGAAGCGCTAGCTACCGGGGAGCTGTTTTTT
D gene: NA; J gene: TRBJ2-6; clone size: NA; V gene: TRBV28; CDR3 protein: CASSLGQAFGANVLTF; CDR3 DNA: TGTGCCAGCAGTTTAGGGCAGGCTTTCGGGGCCAACGTCCTGACTTTC
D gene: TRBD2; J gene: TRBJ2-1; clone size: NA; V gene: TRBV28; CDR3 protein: CASSFYSGGFHNEQFF; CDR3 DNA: TGTGCCAGCAGTTTTTATTCGGGGGGATTTCACAATGAGCAGTTCTTC
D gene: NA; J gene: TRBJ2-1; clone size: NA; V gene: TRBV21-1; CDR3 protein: CASLGGGTSEHNEQFF; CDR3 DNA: TGTGCCAGCCTCGGGGGGGGGACTAGCGAGCACAATGAGCAGTTCTTC
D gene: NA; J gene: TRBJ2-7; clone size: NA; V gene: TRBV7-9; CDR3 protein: CASSSGRYYEQYF; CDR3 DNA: TGTGCCAGCAGCTCGGGACGGTACTACGAGCAGTACTTC
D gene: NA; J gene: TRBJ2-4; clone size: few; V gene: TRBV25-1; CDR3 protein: CASWELFERALAKNIQYF; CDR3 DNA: TGTGCCAGCTGGGAGTTATTTGAGCGGGCCCTAGCCAAAAACATTCAGTACTTC
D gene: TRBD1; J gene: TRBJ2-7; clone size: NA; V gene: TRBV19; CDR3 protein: CASSSPTGDPYEQYF; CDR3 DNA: TGTGCCAGTAGTTCCCCGACAGGGGATCCCTACGAGCAGTACTTC
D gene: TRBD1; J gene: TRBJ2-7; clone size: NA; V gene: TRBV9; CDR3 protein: CASSVAGTGDYEQYF; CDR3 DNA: TGTGCCAGCAGCGTAGCAGGGACAGGGGACTACGAGCAGTACTTC
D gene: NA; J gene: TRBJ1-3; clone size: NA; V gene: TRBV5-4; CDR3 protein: CASSLPSGNTIYF; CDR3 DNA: TGTGCCAGCAGCCTACCTTCTGGAAACACCATATATTTT
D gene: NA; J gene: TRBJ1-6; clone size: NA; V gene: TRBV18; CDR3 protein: CASSPIGELNSPLHF; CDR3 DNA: TGTGCCAGCTCACCAATAGGAGAGCTGAATTCACCCCTCCACTTT
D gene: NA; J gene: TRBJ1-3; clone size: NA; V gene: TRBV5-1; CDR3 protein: CASSLGPISGNTIYF; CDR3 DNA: TGCGCCAGCAGCCTAGGACCGATCTCTGGAAACACCATATATTTT
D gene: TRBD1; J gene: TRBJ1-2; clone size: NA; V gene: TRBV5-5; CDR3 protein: CASSWGTASTNYGYTF; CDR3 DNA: TGTGCCAGCAGCTGGGGGACAGCCTCAACAAACTATGGCTACACCTTC